These 10 T cell receptor beta chains originate from one sample sequenced in a study of T cell responses to AZD1222 COVID-19 vaccine (dated by TCRdb to the early 2020s). The library was prepared using the immunoSEQ multiplex PCR assay. Imported from immuneACCESS, the table was reduced by TCRdb to in-frame sequences with V and J called. These copies leave out some clones; in studies compared against another copy, an unresolved V gene accounts for under half, and the cause of the remainder is not known. This sample comprises roughly 140,000 clones, around nine tenths of them detected only once. Of the sample, just under 7% is held by the ten largest clones. The intended sense of this specimen's time point label: sample from adult after SARS-CoV-2 infection, after symptom onset. The material was peripheral blood, obtained after recovery from COVID-19. These receptors all stem from an adult who had recovered from COVID-19.

This clone was detected once. V usage is TRBV6-2 or TRBV6-3 and J usage is TRBJ2-5; possibly TRBD1 for D (5 bases). Germline CDR1 is MNHEY and CDR2 is SVGEGT. Trimming shortened V by 5 bases and J by 4 bases, and 11 bases separated the two germline ends. The CDR3 has 13 amino acids. The CDR3 DNA reads TGTGCCAGCAGTGACAGTTCCCGAGAGACCCAGTACTTC. Amino acid sequence: CASSDSSRETQYF.

The rearrangement uses TRBV7-3 and TRBJ1-1; a weak D match, TRBD1 (5 bases). The CDR3 spans 14 residues. The V gene lost 3 bases and the J gene lost 6 bases, with 14 bases spanning the gap. In germline, CDR1 is SGHTA, CDR2 FQGTGA. CDR3 DNA sequence: TGTGCCAGCAGCTTGTCAGGGAGTGCGGCTGAAGCTTTCTTT. Protein product: CASSLSGSAAEAFF.

This sequence joins TRBV6-2 or TRBV6-3 and TRBJ1-1; perhaps TRBD1 as D (5 bases). The CDR3 has 17 amino acids. Germline V CDR1 and CDR2: MNHEY, SVGEGT. Trimming removed 0 bases from V and 1 base from J, with 15 bases in between. The CDR3 DNA follows: TGTGCCAGCAGTTACTCTAGATGGGAGGGGAAGAACACTGAAGCTTTCTTT. Amino acid sequence: CASSYSRWEGKNTEAFF.

This chain links TRBV7-3 with TRBJ2-1; 13 bases are shared with TRBD2. This CDR3 is 15 amino acids long. The germline V gene encodes CDR1 SGHTA and CDR2 FQGTGA. V was clipped by 4 bases and J by 6 bases; unmatched bases: 3. As DNA, the CDR3 is TGTGCCAGCAGCTCAGGACTAGCGGGAGTCAATGAGCAGTTCTTC. Translation: CASSSGLAGVNEQFF.

This chain links TRBV5-1 with TRBJ1-4; tentatively, D is TRBD1 (6 bases). Trimming pared 3 bases from V and 8 bases from J, leaving 20 bases between. Germline CDR1 reads SGHRS; CDR2 reads YFSETQ. The CDR3 contains 16 residues. The CDR3: CASSSPTGRGNEKLFF. The CDR3, as DNA: TGCGCCAGCAGCTCCCCAACAGGGCGCGGTAACGAAAAACTGTTTTTT.

The V and J genes are TRBV21-1 and TRBJ2-3; the table's D call, TRBD1, was not checked against the DNA. TRBV21-1 is recorded as a pseudogene. This CDR3 has 15 residues. CDR3 sequence: CASSSRDRVTDTQYF. CDR3 DNA sequence: TGTGCCAGCAGCTCACGAGACAGGGTGACAGATACGCAGTATTTT.

The chain employs TRBV5-5 and TRBJ1-4; D ambiguous. The CDR3 is made up of 14 amino acids. V lost 0 bases to trimming and J lost 6 bases, with 9 bases between them. Germline assignment: CDR1 SGHKS and CDR2 YYEKEE (reference sequence). The CDR3 here is CASSLGVNDEKLFF. DNA for the CDR3: TGTGCCAGCAGCTTGGGTGTCAACGATGAAAAACTGTTTTTT.

The V call is TRBV7-4, the J call TRBJ2-7; D unresolved. CDR3 length equals 14 residues. Trimming removed 3 bases at V and 0 bases at J, with 9 bases between. Germline CDR1 is SGHVT and CDR2 is SQSDAQ. CDR3 residues: CASSFSRSSYEQYF. CDR3 nucleotide sequence: TGTGCCAGCAGCTTCTCTAGGAGCTCCTACGAGCAGTACTTC.

The rearrangement uses TRBV7-6 and TRBJ1-2, with 10 nucleotides matching TRBD1. CDR1 is SGHVS and CDR2 is FNYEAQ in the germline V gene. There are 15 residues in the CDR3. Losses at the gene ends were 5 bases for V and 7 bases for J; bases not matched to a gene: 10. The CDR3 DNA reads TGTGCCAGCAGCCTACAGGACAGGGGGTTGGGTGGCTACACCTTC. This translates into CASSLQDRGLGGYTF.

The genes are TRBV9 and TRBJ1-1; D may be TRBD1 (5 bases). Deletions cut 0 bases from V and 7 bases from J, with 7 bases between. Per the germline V gene, CDR1 is SGDLS and CDR2 is YYNGEE. CDR3 length: 12 amino acids. This chain's CDR3 is CASSVVGGEAFF. CDR3 nucleotides: TGTGCCAGCAGCGTAGTGGGGGGTGAAGCTTTCTTT.